One and the same sample provided the 26 T cell receptor beta chains below, sequenced in a study of blood T cell repertoires in COVID-19. TCRdb keeps only in-frame clones here, not all; method: immunoSEQ multiplex PCR. The sample shows 95,000 to 150,000 clones, roughly 92% of them seen only once. The sequencing sample was made of peripheral blood. Receptors originate from a man aged 45-65 years with COVID-19, enrolled during active disease.

This clone has a single count. This sequence joins TRBV2 and TRBJ1-4; D gene unclear. Germline CDR1 reads SNHLY; CDR2 reads FYNNEI. V shed 3 bases and J shed 0 bases, with 11 bases lying between them. CDR3 size: 16 residues. The CDR3, as DNA: TGTGCCAGCAGTGACAGAAAGATCTCAACTAATGAAAAACTGTTTTTT. Its protein product is CASSDRKISTNEKLFF.

The chain recombines TRBV7-8 with TRBJ2-7; D unresolved. The germline CDR1 and CDR2 sequences are SGHVS and FQNEAQ. V was trimmed by 5 bases and J by 2 bases, leaving 10 bases between them. This CDR3 is 13 amino acids long. CDR3 residues: CASSRQRAYEQYV. The DNA of the CDR3 is TGTGCCAGCAGCAGACAAAGAGCCTACGAGCAGTACGTC.

For this clone: The identical CDR3 is also encoded by other nucleotide sequences in the sample. This chain links TRBV9 with TRBJ2-1; 10 bases fit TRBD2. The CDR3 covers 15 residues. The germline V gene has CDR1 SGDLS and CDR2 YYNGEE. V lost 4 bases, J lost 5 bases, and 6 bases stayed unmatched. As DNA, the CDR3 is TGTGCCAGCAGCCCTAGCGGGAGAACCGACAATGAGCAGTTCTTC. Residues: CASSPSGRTDNEQFF.

V usage is TRBV4-1 and J usage is TRBJ2-3; TRBD1 aligns across 9 bases. The CDR3 totals 16 residues. Trimming at V came to 3 bases and at J to 4 bases, leaving 8 bases not matched to a gene. Per germline, CDR1 MGHRA and CDR2 YSYEKL. The CDR3 sequence: CASSHRDRAYPDTQYF. The CDR3 coding sequence is TGCGCCAGCAGCCACCGGGACAGGGCGTACCCAGATACGCAGTATTTT.

The sample holds one count of this clone. The V gene is TRBV19, the J gene TRBJ2-3, with 8 bases that match TRBD1. Germline CDR1 reads LNHDA; CDR2 reads SQIVND (reference sequence). This CDR3 is 16 amino acids long. J gave up 4 bases and V 7 bases, and 13 bases lay outside the gene matches. CDR3 sequence (DNA): TGTGCCAGTACCGATAGGTCCAGGGGGCTCCCAGATACGCAGTATTTT. This gives the protein CASTDRSRGLPDTQYF.

J is TRBJ1-3 and V is TRBV30; D ambiguous. Germline CDR1 and CDR2: GTSNPN and SVGIG (reference sequence). Trimming stripped 4 bases from V and 3 bases from J, with 4 bases between. This CDR3 region has 11 residues. The CDR3 region has the DNA TGTGCCTGGAAGCTTGGAAACACCATATATTTT. It codes for CAWKLGNTIYF. The full variable domain, completed using reference TRBV30 and TRBJ1-3, is SQTIHQWPATLVQPVGSPLSLECTVEGTSNPNLYWYRQAAGRGLQLLFYSVGIGQISSEVPQNLSASRPQDRQFILSSKKLLLSDSGFYLCAWKLGNTIYFGEGSWLTVV.

This sequence joins TRBV5-1 and TRBJ2-1, with D possibly TRBD1 on 6 matching bases. This CDR3 spans 16 amino acids. Germline-derived CDR1 and CDR2 are SGHRS and YFSETQ. V lost 0 bases, J lost 5 bases, and 15 bases lay in between. CDR3 protein: CASSLGTGNIHNEQFF. For the CDR3, the DNA is TGCGCCAGCAGCTTGGGAACAGGGAACATCCACAATGAGCAGTTCTTC.

The genes are TRBV5-1 and TRBJ2-1, with 7 bases identical to TRBD2. This CDR3 has 17 amino acids. The germline V gene has CDR1 SGHRS and CDR2 YFSETQ. Losses at the gene ends were 0 bases for V and 2 bases for J; bases not matched to a gene: 8. The chain's CDR3 is CASSLDPAGATYNEQFF. As DNA, the CDR3 is TGCGCCAGCAGCTTGGACCCCGCGGGAGCTACCTACAATGAGCAGTTCTTC.

The chain combines TRBV28 with TRBJ1-5, with D maybe TRBD1 (6 bases). V was trimmed by 3 bases and J by 0 bases, leaving 12 bases between them. Germline values: CDR1 MDHEN, CDR2 SYDVKM. The CDR3 is 16 amino acids. CDR3 in DNA: TGTGCCAGCAGTTTGGGAGGGGGGGATAGCAATCAGCCCCAGCATTTT. This codes for CASSLGGGDSNQPQHF.

The chain employs TRBV5-1 and TRBJ1-3; D is unresolved. The V end was cut by 0 bases, the J end by 2 bases, with 9 bases between. This CDR3 region has 15 residues. Germline assignment: CDR1 SGHRS and CDR2 YFSETQ. DNA of the CDR3: TGCGCCAGCAGCTTGGCGGGAGACCCTGGAAACACCATATATTTT. Translating it yields CASSLAGDPGNTIYF.

V and J are TRBV5-1 and TRBJ2-1; 8 positions agree with TRBD2. Germline V gene lookup returns CDR1 SGHRS and CDR2 YFSETQ. With V trimmed by 2 bases and J by 8 bases, 12 bases remained unmatched. The CDR3 has 16 amino acids. The CDR3 DNA reads TGCGCCAGCAGCTTACAAGGGAGCGGGAGAGTCGATGAGCAGTTCTTC. Translating gives CASSLQGSGRVDEQFF. Looking up the rest from reference TRBV5-1 and TRBJ2-1 gives the full variable domain: KAGVTQTPRYLIKTRGQQVTLSCSPISGHRSVSWYQQTPGQGLQFLFEYFSETQRNKGNFPGRFSGRQFSNSRSEMNVSTLELGDSALYLCASSLQGSGRVDEQFFGPGTRLTVL.

The gene calls are TRBV6-5 and TRBJ2-3, with TRBD2 identical over 7 bases. The CDR3 covers 15 residues. From germline, CDR1 is MNHEY and CDR2 SVGAGI. J was trimmed by 1 base and V by 5 bases; bases with no gene match: 6. The CDR3 sequence: CASSIYTSGTDTQYF. The CDR3 region has the DNA TGTGCCAGCAGTATATATACTAGCGGCACAGATACGCAGTATTTT.

The V gene is TRBV23-1, the J gene TRBJ2-3; 9 bases align to TRBD1. TRBV23-1 is recorded as an ORF, its role being uncertain. The CDR3 is 18 residues long. V was clipped by 3 bases and J by 4 bases; unmatched bases: 14. CDR3 DNA: TGCGCCAGCAGTCACCGCCCCAGGACAGGGGACGACCCAGATACGCAGTATTTT. This translates into CASSHRPRTGDDPDTQYF.

This clone was seen just once. The chain uses TRBV29-1 and TRBJ2-1, with TRBD2 matching over 8 bases. V was pared by 6 bases and J by 7 bases, with 5 bases of the junction left unmatched. Germline CDR1 reads SQVTM; CDR2 reads ANQGSEA. The CDR3 totals 12 residues. CDR3 amino acids: CSVTAGVNEQFF. CDR3 in DNA: TGCAGCGTAACAGCGGGAGTGAATGAGCAGTTCTTC.

The rearrangement links TRBV9 to TRBJ2-2; TRBD1 might be the D (5 bases). Germline loops: CDR1 SGDLS, CDR2 YYNGEE. V lost 4 bases and J 1 base, leaving 8 bases between the germline ends. This CDR3 spans 14 amino acids. The CDR3 spells CASSLDRNTGELFF. Written as DNA, the CDR3 is TGTGCCAGCAGCCTAGACAGGAACACCGGGGAGCTGTTTTTT.

This rearrangement joins TRBV4-1 to TRBJ1-1; the D is unclear. Germline CDR1 MGHRA, CDR2 YSYEKL. Trimming cost V 1 base and J 10 bases, with 19 bases left between them. This CDR3 spans 15 amino acids. CDR3: CASSQASLPEPGAFF. CDR3 DNA sequence: TGCGCCAGCAGCCAAGCGTCCCTGCCCGAGCCCGGAGCTTTCTTT.

The rearrangement links TRBV7-9 to TRBJ2-1; D is undetermined. CDR3 length: 15 residues. V was shortened by 5 bases and J by 2 bases, with 13 bases between the two germline ends. Germline V gene data show CDR1 as SEHNR and CDR2 as FQNEAQ (reference sequence). The CDR3 region is CASSRGDPAYNEQFF. Here the CDR3 DNA reads TGTGCCAGCAGCCGCGGCGACCCCGCCTACAATGAGCAGTTCTTC.

The J gene is TRBJ2-4, the V gene TRBV6-2 or TRBV6-3; TRBD1 matches at 7 bases. CDR1 is MNHEY and CDR2 is SVGEGT in the germline V gene. The CDR3 is 16 residues long. Trimming took 2 bases from V and 0 from J; bases not matched to a gene: 4. In DNA, the CDR3 is TGTGCCAGCAGTTACAAGGGACAGCCAGCCAAAAACATTCAGTACTTC. The encoded protein is CASSYKGQPAKNIQYF.

The V call is TRBV7-2, the J call TRBJ2-5, with D unclear. The CDR3 has 16 amino acids. V dropped 0 bases and J dropped 5 bases, with 16 bases sitting between them. In germline, CDR1 is SGHTA, CDR2 FQGNSA. The chain's CDR3 is CASSLAILPSSETQYF. The CDR3, as DNA: TGTGCCAGCAGCTTAGCTATACTGCCATCCTCGGAGACCCAGTACTTC.

The V and J genes are TRBV28 and TRBJ2-5; 8 bases align to TRBD1. This CDR3 region has 15 residues. The V segment lost 5 bases and the J segment 3 bases; nucleotides outside the gene matches: 8. Germline V gives CDR1 MDHEN, CDR2 SYDVKM. CDR3 nucleotides: TGTGCCAGCAGTCCCAGGACAGGGTGGAAAGAGACCCAGTACTTC. Protein product: CASSPRTGWKETQYF. The complete variable domain, with remaining parts taken from reference TRBV28 and TRBJ2-5, reads DVKVTQSSRYLVKRTGEKVFLECVQDMDHENMFWYRQDPGLGLRLIYFSYDVKMKEKGDIPEGYSVSREKKERFSLILESASTNQTSMYLCASSPRTGWKETQYFGPGTRLLVL.

The chain links TRBV24-1 to TRBJ2-5; TRBD2 matches at 8 bases. The CDR3 extends over 14 amino acids. V gave up 4 bases and J gave up 5 bases; unmatched junction bases: 5. CDR1 and CDR2 (germline): KGHDR, SFDVKD. The CDR3 sequence is CATSDLTSAETQYF. CDR3 sequence (DNA): TGTGCCACCAGTGACTTGACTAGCGCCGAGACCCAGTACTTC.

This chain uses TRBV18 with TRBJ2-7, with D uncertain. Germline CDR1 and CDR2: KGHSH and LQKENI. V dropped 0 bases and J dropped 0 bases, with 6 bases sitting between them. This CDR3 is built from 14 residues. CDR3 sequence reads: CASSPPTASYEQYF. In nucleotides, the CDR3 is TGTGCCAGCTCACCACCGACTGCCTCCTACGAGCAGTACTTC.

Concerning this clone itself: Other nucleotide sequences in the sample specify the same CDR3. The chain recombines TRBV4-3 with TRBJ1-6, with 11 positions matching TRBD1. Germline CDR1 LGHNA, CDR2 YSLEER. The V gene end was trimmed by 4 bases and the J gene end by 7 bases; junction bases not matched to a gene: 3. CDR3 size: 15 residues. CDR3 region: CASSPGDRGNSPLHF. Written as DNA, the CDR3 is TGCGCCAGCAGCCCTGGGGACAGGGGGAATTCACCCCTCCACTTT.

This chain joins TRBV28 and TRBJ2-4, with D perhaps TRBD2 (6 bases). This CDR3 is 13 amino acids long. Germline values: CDR1 MDHEN, CDR2 SYDVKM. V dropped 5 bases and J dropped 9 bases, with 14 bases sitting between them. Written as DNA, the CDR3 is TGTGCCAGCAGTACGGGACTTATTGGCATTCAGTACTTC. Its translation is CASSTGLIGIQYF.

The count of this clone is one. The rearrangement joins TRBV5-5 to TRBJ2-7; unclear D gene. The germline V gene encodes CDR1 SGHKS and CDR2 YYEKEE (reference sequence). CDR3 length: 13 amino acids. V was clipped by 0 bases and J by 3 bases, with 7 bases between them. The DNA for the CDR3 is TGTGCCAGCAGCTTGGGAATGAGCTACGAGCAGTACGTC. Its protein product is CASSLGMSYEQYV.

The chain joins TRBV19 to TRBJ1-3; no definite D call. V lost 3 bases to trimming and J lost 1 base, with 4 bases between them. CDR3 length equals 13 residues. Per germline, CDR1 LNHDA and CDR2 SQIVND (reference sequence). In nucleotides, the CDR3 is TGTGCCAGTAGTATTCTTTCTGGAAACACCATATATTTT. The encoded protein is CASSILSGNTIYF.